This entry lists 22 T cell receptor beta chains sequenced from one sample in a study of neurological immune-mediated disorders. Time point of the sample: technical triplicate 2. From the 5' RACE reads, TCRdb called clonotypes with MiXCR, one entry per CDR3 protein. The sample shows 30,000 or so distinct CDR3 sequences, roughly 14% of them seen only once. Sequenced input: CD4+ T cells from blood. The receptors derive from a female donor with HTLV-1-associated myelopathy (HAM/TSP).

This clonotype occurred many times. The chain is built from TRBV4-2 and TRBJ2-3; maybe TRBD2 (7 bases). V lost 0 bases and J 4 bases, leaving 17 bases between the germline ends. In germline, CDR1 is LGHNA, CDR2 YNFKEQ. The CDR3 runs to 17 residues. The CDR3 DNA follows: TGTGCCAGCAGCCAAGATGGCGGAGGGGGGGGCGCAGATACGCAGTATTTT. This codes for CASSQDGGGGGADTQYF.

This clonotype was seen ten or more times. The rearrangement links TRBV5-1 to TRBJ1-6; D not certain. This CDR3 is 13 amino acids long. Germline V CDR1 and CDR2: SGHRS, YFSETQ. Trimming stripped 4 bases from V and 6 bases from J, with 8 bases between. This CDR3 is CASSGWINSPLHF. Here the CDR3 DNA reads TGCGCCAGCAGCGGCTGGATTAATTCACCCCTCCACTTT.

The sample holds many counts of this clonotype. The CDR3 bases are TGCAGTGCTAGAGGGGAAGCGGGATTGGATACGCAGTATTTT. Translation: CSARGEAGLDTQYF. The chain links TRBV20-1 to TRBJ2-3; 7 bases line up with TRBD2. Germline assignment: CDR1 DFQATT and CDR2 SNEGSKA (reference sequence). The CDR3 loop spans 14 amino acids. V gave up 1 base and J gave up 6 bases; unmatched junction bases: 7.

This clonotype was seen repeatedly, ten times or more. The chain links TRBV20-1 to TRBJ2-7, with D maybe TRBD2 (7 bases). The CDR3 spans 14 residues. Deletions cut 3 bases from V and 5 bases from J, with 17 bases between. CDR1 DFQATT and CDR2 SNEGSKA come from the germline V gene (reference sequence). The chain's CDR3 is CSARTSWGADEQYF. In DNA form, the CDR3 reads TGCAGTGCTAGGACTAGCTGGGGGGCGGACGAGCAGTACTTC.

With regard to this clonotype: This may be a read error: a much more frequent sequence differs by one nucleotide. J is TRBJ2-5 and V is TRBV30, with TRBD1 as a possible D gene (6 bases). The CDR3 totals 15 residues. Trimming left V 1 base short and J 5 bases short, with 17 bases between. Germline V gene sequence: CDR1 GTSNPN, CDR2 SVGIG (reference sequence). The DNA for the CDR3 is TGTGCCTGGAGTGAATTAACAGGGTTAGGGGAGACCCAGTACTTC. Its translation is CAWSELTGLGETQYF.

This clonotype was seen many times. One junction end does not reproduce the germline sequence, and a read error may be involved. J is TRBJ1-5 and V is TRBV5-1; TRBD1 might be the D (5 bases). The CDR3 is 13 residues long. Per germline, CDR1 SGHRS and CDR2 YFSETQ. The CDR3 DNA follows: TGCGCCAGCAGAGACAGACTTGATCAGCCCCATCATTTT. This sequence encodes CASRDRLDQPHHF.

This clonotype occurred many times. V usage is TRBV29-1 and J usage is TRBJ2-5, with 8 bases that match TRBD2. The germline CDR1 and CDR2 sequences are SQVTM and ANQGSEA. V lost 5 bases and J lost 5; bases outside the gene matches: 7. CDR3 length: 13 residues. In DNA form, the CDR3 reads TGCAGCGTTAACGGGGGGGCTCGTGAGACCCAGTACTTC. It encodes CSVNGGARETQYF.

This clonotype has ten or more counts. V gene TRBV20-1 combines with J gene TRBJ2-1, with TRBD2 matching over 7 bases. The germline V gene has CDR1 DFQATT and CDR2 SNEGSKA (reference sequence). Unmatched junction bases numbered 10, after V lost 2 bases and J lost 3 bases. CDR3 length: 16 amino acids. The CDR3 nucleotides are TGCAGTGCTAGACCAGTAGCGGGCGAAATCTACAATGAGCAGTTCTTC. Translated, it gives CSARPVAGEIYNEQFF.

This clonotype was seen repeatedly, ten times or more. In DNA form, the CDR3 reads TGTGCCAGCAGCTTACCCCCTCGGGAGACCCAGTACTTC. Encoded protein: CASSLPPRETQYF. The chain recombines TRBV7-9 with TRBJ2-5; D gene ambiguous. Germline values: CDR1 SEHNR, CDR2 FQNEAQ (reference sequence). The CDR3 has 13 amino acids. Trimming took off 2 bases at V and 5 bases at J, with 9 bases between the two ends.

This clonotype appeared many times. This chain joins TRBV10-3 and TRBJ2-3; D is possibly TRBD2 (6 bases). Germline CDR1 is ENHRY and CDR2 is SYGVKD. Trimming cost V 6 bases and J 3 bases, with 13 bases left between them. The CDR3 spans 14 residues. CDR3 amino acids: CAIRGGVETDTQYF. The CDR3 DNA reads TGTGCCATCAGAGGAGGGGTGGAAACAGATACGCAGTATTTT.

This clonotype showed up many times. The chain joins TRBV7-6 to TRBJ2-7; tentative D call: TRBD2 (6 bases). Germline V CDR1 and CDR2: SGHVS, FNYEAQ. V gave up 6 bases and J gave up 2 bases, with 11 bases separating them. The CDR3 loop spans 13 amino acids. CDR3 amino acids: CASRKGGAYEQYF. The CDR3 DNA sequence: TGTGCCAGCAGAAAAGGAGGGGCCTACGAGCAGTACTTC.

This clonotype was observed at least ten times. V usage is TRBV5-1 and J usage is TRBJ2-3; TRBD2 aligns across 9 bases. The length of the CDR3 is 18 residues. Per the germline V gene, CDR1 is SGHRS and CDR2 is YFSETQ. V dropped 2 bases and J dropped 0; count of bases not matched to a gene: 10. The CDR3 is CASSFAGGRAPSTDTQYF. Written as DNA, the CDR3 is TGCGCCAGCAGCTTCGCTGGCGGGAGGGCGCCTAGCACAGATACGCAGTATTTT.

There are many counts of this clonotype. CDR3 in DNA: TGCAGTGCTAGGGCCCCGGGACAGAAGACCTACGAGCAGTACTTC. Translated: CSARAPGQKTYEQYF. The chain couples TRBV20-1 to TRBJ2-7; 7 bases fit TRBD1. Losses at the gene ends were 3 bases for V and 2 bases for J; bases not matched to a gene: 10. This CDR3 contains 15 residues. CDR1 and CDR2 (germline): DFQATT, SNEGSKA (reference sequence).

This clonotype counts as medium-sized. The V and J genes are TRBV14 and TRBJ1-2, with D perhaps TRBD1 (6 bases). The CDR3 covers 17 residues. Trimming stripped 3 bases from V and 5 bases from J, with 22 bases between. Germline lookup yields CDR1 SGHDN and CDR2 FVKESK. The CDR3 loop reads CASSHNLLGGTQYGYTF. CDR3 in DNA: TGTGCCAGCAGCCATAACCTACTCGGGGGGACACAATATGGCTACACCTTC.

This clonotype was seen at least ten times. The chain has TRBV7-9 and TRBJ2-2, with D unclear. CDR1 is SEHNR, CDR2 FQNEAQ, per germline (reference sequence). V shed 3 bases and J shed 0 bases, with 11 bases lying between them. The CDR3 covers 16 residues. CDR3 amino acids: CASSLSSPSNTGELFF. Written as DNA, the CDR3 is TGTGCCAGCAGCTTGTCTAGTCCTTCGAACACCGGGGAGCTGTTTTTT.

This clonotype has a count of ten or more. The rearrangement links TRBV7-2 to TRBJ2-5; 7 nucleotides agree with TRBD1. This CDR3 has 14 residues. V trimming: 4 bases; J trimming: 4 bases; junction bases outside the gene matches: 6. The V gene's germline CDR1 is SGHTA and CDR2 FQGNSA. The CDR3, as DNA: TGTGCCAGCAGCTCAGACAGGGTTGGAGAGACCCAGTACTTC. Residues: CASSSDRVGETQYF.

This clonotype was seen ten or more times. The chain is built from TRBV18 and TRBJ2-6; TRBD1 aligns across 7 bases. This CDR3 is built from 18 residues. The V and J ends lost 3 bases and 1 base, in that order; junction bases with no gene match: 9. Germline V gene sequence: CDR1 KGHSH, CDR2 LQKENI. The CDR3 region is CASSPVGQPYSGANVLTF. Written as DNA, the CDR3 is TGTGCCAGCTCACCGGTGGGACAGCCCTATTCTGGGGCCAACGTCCTGACTTTC.

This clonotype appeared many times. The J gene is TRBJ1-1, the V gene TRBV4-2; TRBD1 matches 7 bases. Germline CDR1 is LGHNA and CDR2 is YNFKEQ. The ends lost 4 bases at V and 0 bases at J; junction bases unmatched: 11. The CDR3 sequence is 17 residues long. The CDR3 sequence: CASSPRTGKGLNTEAFF. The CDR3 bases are TGTGCCAGCAGCCCAAGGACAGGAAAGGGGCTGAACACTGAAGCTTTCTTT.

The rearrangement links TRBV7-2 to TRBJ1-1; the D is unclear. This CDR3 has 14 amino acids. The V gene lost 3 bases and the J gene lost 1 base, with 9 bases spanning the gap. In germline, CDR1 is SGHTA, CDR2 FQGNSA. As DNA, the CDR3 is TGTGCCAGCAGCTTGAAACGAGGGAACACTGAAGCTTTCTTT. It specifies CASSLKRGNTEAFF. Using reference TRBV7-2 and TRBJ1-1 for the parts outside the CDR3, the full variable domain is GAGVSQSPSNKVTEKGKDVELRCDPISGHTALYWYRQSLGQGLEFLIYFQGNSAPDKSGLPSDRFSAERTGGSVSTLTIQRTQQEDSAVYLCASSLKRGNTEAFFGQGTRLTVV.

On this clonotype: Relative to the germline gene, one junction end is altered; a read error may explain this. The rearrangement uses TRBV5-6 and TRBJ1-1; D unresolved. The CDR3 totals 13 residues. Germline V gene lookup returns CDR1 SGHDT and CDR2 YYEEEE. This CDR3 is CASRLGRNTEAFF. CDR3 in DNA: TGTGCCAGCAGATTGGGCAGAAACACTGAAGCTTTCTTT.

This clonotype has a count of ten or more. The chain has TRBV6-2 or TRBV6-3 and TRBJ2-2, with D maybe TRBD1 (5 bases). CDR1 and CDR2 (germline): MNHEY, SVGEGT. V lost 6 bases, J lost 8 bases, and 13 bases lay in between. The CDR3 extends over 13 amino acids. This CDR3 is CASSPTARGELFF. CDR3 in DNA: TGTGCCAGCAGCCCGACAGCTAGGGGGGAGCTGTTTTTT.

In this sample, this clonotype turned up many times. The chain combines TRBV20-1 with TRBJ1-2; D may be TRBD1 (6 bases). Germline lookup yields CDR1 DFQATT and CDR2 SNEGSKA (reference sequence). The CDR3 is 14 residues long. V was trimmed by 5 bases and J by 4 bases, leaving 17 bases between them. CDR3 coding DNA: TGCAGTGCTCGAAACCCCCAGGGGAGCTATGGCTACACCTTC. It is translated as CSARNPQGSYGYTF.